A selection of T cell receptor beta chains follows, all from one sample in a study of cytomegalovirus exposure and HLA in healthy donors. Data came from immunoSEQ multiplex PCR; TCRdb stores just in-frame clones and leaves some out. The repertoire holds about 91,000 clones, 55% to 65% seen once, with 2.3% in the top ten. Sequencing used PBMCs. The receptors were sampled from a human donor in good health. Both conserved end residues are part of each CDR3. Fields, in order: V gene, clone size, D gene, J gene, CDR3 protein, CDR3 DNA. A D gene is named only where the DNA matches it firmly. Part of the rows lack a size; the others show once, few, many or a class for expanded clones.

TRBV19	.	TRBD1	TRBJ2-2	CASSGTGGWTGELFF	TGTGCCAGTAGTGGTACAGGGGGCTGGACCGGGGAGCTGTTTTTT
TRBV6-1	.	.	TRBJ2-2	CAGSVAVNTGELFF	TGTGCCGGGAGCGTGGCGGTGAACACCGGGGAGCTGTTTTTT
TRBV7-9	once	.	TRBJ1-1	CASSLGAGRLITEAFF	TGTGCCAGCAGCTTAGGGGCAGGGAGGTTAATCACTGAAGCTTTCTTT
TRBV15	.	TRBD1	TRBJ1-5	CATSRAAGRGYNQPQHF	TGTGCCACCAGCAGAGCCGCGGGCAGGGGGTACAATCAGCCCCAGCATTTT
TRBV4-1	.	TRBD2	TRBJ2-3	CASSQDVEGLGKSTDTQYF	TGCGCCAGCAGCCAAGATGTGGAGGGACTAGGGAAAAGCACAGATACGCAGTATTTT
TRBV4-1	.	.	TRBJ1-2	CASSQEGRAGVANYGYTF	TGCGCCAGCAGCCAAGAAGGCAGGGCGGGAGTGGCTAACTATGGCTACACCTTC
TRBV4-3	.	.	TRBJ2-3	CASSQVPGRDTQYF	TGCGCCAGCAGCCAAGTGCCAGGGAGGGATACGCAGTATTTT
TRBV7-8	.	.	TRBJ1-1	CASSLSLRVNTEAFF	TGTGCCAGCAGCTTAAGTCTCCGGGTCAACACTGAAGCTTTCTTT
TRBV6-1	once	.	TRBJ1-4	CASSERGRGEKLFF	TGTGCCAGCAGTGAGCGGGGGCGCGGGGAAAAACTGTTTTTT
TRBV4-3	.	.	TRBJ2-7	CASSQVAASYEQYF	TGCGCCAGCAGCCAAGTGGCGGCCTCCTACGAGCAGTACTTC
TRBV30	few	.	TRBJ2-1	CAHNPRGSYNEQFF	TGTGCCCACAACCCGCGGGGCTCCTACAATGAGCAGTTCTTC
TRBV30	.	TRBD1	TRBJ1-5	CAWSQGARNQPQHF	TGTGCCTGGAGCCAGGGGGCAAGGAATCAGCCCCAGCATTTT
TRBV6-6	.	TRBD1	TRBJ1-2	CASTLSGGGYTF	TGTGCCAGCACACTATCAGGGGGTGGCTACACCTTC
TRBV4-1	.	.	TRBJ2-4	CASSQDLWNRIVNIQYF	TGCGCCAGCAGCCAAGATCTATGGAACAGAATCGTAAACATTCAGTACTTC
TRBV6-5	few	.	TRBJ1-2	CASSYGQGHNYGYTF	TGTGCCAGCAGTTACGGGCAGGGCCATAACTATGGCTACACCTTC
TRBV7-3	.	.	TRBJ2-5	CASSLIRRGNQETQYF	TGTGCCAGCAGCTTAATTCGGAGAGGGAACCAAGAGACCCAGTACTTC
TRBV10-3	few	.	TRBJ1-1	CAISGAGADLTEAFF	TGTGCCATCAGTGGGGCAGGGGCCGACTTAACTGAAGCTTTCTTT
TRBV2	.	.	TRBJ2-3	CASSEFRQGTDTQYF	TGTGCCAGCAGTGAATTTAGGCAGGGGACAGATACGCAGTATTTT
TRBV11-2	.	TRBD1	TRBJ1-4	CASSTHRGLPNEKLFF	TGTGCCAGCAGCACCCACAGGGGTCTTCCCAATGAAAAACTGTTTTTT
TRBV7-2	.	.	TRBJ2-1	CASSLGLGHEQFF	TGTGCCAGCAGCTTAGGACTAGGTCATGAGCAGTTCTTC
TRBV15	few	.	TRBJ1-3	CATSRDSQRSSGNTIYF	TGTGCCACCAGCAGAGATAGTCAGCGGAGCTCTGGAAACACCATATATTTT
TRBV7-2	.	.	TRBJ1-5	CASSSSIHQPQHF	TGTGCCAGCAGCTCCTCTATACATCAGCCCCAGCATTTT
TRBV4-3	.	.	TRBJ2-5	CASSQGTTVSETQYF	TGCGCCAGCAGCCAGGGGACAACAGTCAGTGAGACCCAGTACTTC
TRBV7-3	once	TRBD1	TRBJ2-5	CASSLTGDRQTQYF	TGTGCCAGCAGCTTAACAGGGGACAGACAGACCCAGTACTTC
TRBV4-3	.	.	TRBJ2-7	CASSRGSEAYEQYF	TGCGCCAGCAGCCGGGGCTCAGAAGCCTACGAGCAGTACTTC
TRBV15	few	.	TRBJ1-2	CATSKAGLDNYGYTF	TGTGCCACCAGCAAGGCGGGGCTAGATAACTATGGCTACACCTTC
TRBV11-1	.	TRBD2	TRBJ2-5	CASSDRTSGGVTQYF	TGTGCCAGCAGCGACCGGACTAGCGGGGGAGTGACCCAGTACTTC
TRBV7-2	.	TRBD2	TRBJ2-1	CASSLDSGGYNEQFF	TGTGCCAGCAGCTTAGATTCGGGGGGATACAATGAGCAGTTCTTC
TRBV4-2	.	.	TRBJ1-1	CASSQPDRQNTEAFF	TGTGCCAGCAGCCAACCCGACAGGCAGAACACTGAAGCTTTCTTT
TRBV5-5	.	TRBD2	TRBJ2-1	CASSPGASGAYNEQFF	TGTGCCAGCAGCCCGGGGGCTAGCGGGGCCTACAATGAGCAGTTCTTC
TRBV7-8	.	.	TRBJ1-2	CASSPTIMDTYYGYTF	TGTGCCAGCAGTCCAACTATTATGGACACCTACTATGGCTACACCTTC
TRBV10-3	few	TRBD1	TRBJ1-4	CAISDSTGAGNEKLFF	TGTGCCATCAGTGATTCTACAGGGGCCGGTAATGAAAAACTGTTTTTT
TRBV2	few	.	TRBJ1-1	CASSVMGLAFF	TGTGCCAGCAGTGTGATGGGGCTGGCTTTCTTT
TRBV4-1	.	.	TRBJ1-2	CASSPHFTVNYGYTF	TGCGCCAGCAGCCCCCACTTCACAGTGAACTATGGCTACACCTTC
TRBV30	few	.	TRBJ1-4	CAWEPGLHNEKLFF	TGTGCCTGGGAACCGGGACTGCATAATGAAAAACTGTTTTTT
TRBV25-1	.	.	TRBJ1-6	CATGVTAYNSPLHF	TGTGCGACGGGGGTGACAGCTTATAATTCACCCCTCCACTTT
TRBV7-3	.	TRBD1	TRBJ1-1	CASSLTGGTEAFF	TGTGCCAGCAGCTTGACAGGGGGCACTGAAGCTTTCTTT
TRBV6-1	.	TRBD1	TRBJ2-7	CASSAYGDRAEQYF	TGTGCCAGCAGTGCCTACGGGGACAGGGCCGAGCAGTACTTC
TRBV9	.	.	TRBJ2-2	CASSVRGGGVGELFF	TGTGCCAGCAGCGTGAGAGGAGGGGGGGTCGGGGAGCTGTTTTTT
TRBV4-2	.	.	TRBJ1-5	CASSQDPPQPQHF	TGTGCCAGCAGCCAAGATCCCCCACAGCCCCAGCATTTT
TRBV7-3	once	TRBD1	TRBJ2-5	CASSLGTAETQYF	TGTGCCAGCAGCCTCGGGACAGCAGAGACCCAGTACTTC
TRBV19	.	TRBD2	TRBJ2-2	CASMVGEGTGELFF	TGTGCCAGTATGGTAGGGGAGGGCACCGGGGAGCTGTTTTTT